This is a list of T cell receptor beta chains from one sample in a study of T cell repertoires in aging, cancer and after chemotherapy. MiXCR was run by TCRdb on the multiplex PCR reads, yielding one entry per CDR3 protein. The sample carries over 3,500 distinct CDR3 sequences, around 26% recorded once. The sequenced sample was blood. All receptors derive from a human donor with a solid tumor. Both conserved end residues are part of each CDR3. Fields, in order: CDR3 DNA, CDR3 protein, J gene, clone size, D gene, V gene. A D gene is named only where the DNA matches it firmly. Clone size appears in some rows only: once, few, many, or a class for an expanded clone.

TGTGCCAGCAGACAGTCTGAATACACTGAAGCTTTCTTT	CASRQSEYTEAFF	TRBJ1-1	NA	NA	TRBV12-3/TRBV12-4
TGTGCCAGCAGCCCGGGACAGGGCGGGGATTCACCCCTCCACTTT	CASSPGQGGDSPLHF	TRBJ1-6	NA	TRBD1	TRBV5-4
TGCAGCGTCTACAGGGATGGAGAGACCCAGTACTTC	CSVYRDGETQYF	TRBJ2-5	large	NA	TRBV29-1
TGTGCCAGCAGCTTAGCGCGTCCTAGCGGGGGGAGTTTTATAGATACGCAGTATTTT	CASSLARPSGGSFIDTQYF	TRBJ2-3	NA	TRBD2	TRBV7-2
TGTGCCAGCAGTACAGGGGTCACTGAAGCTTTCTTT	CASSTGVTEAFF	TRBJ1-1	NA	TRBD1	TRBV12-3/TRBV12-4
TGTGCCAGTAGTCTGGCGGGGGCCACAGATACGCAGTATTTT	CASSLAGATDTQYF	TRBJ2-3	NA	NA	TRBV19
TGTGCCAGCTCACCGGACAGGGGAAGAGGGAACACCATATATTTT	CASSPDRGRGNTIYF	TRBJ1-3	NA	TRBD1	TRBV18
TGTGCCAGCAGCTCCCTTGGGGCCAGGGCGAGAAACACCATATATTTT	CASSSLGARARNTIYF	TRBJ1-3	few	NA	TRBV5-4
TGTGCCAGTAGCCAACAGGGAAAAGGTGAGCAGTTCTTC	CASSQQGKGEQFF	TRBJ2-1	NA	NA	TRBV19
TGTGCCAGCAGTTACTCGATGGGACTAGCGGGGACCCCGAGAAAAACTTACTACGAGCAGTACTTC	CASSYSMGLAGTPRKTYYEQYF	TRBJ2-7	NA	TRBD2	TRBV6-2/TRBV6-3
TGCAGCGTCCGGACAGGGTGGTACGAGCAGTACTTC	CSVRTGWYEQYF	TRBJ2-7	NA	TRBD1	TRBV29-1
TGTGCCAGTAGTACCCCCCTCGCAACTAATGAAAAACTGTTTTTT	CASSTPLATNEKLFF	TRBJ1-4	medium-sized	NA	TRBV19
TGCAGTGTCCGCGGAGGGGGGCTAACGGGGGTTGGATTT	CSVRGGGLTGVGF	TRBJ1-4	few	NA	TRBV20-1
TGTGCCAGCAGCTTGGGACTAGCGGGGGGGCCCCAAGAGACCCAGTACTTC	CASSLGLAGGPQETQYF	TRBJ2-5	NA	TRBD2	TRBV11-2
TGTGCCAGTAGTCCCCTGGCAGGGGCAGAAGCTTTCTTT	CASSPLAGAEAFF	TRBJ1-1	medium-sized	NA	TRBV19
TGTGCCAGCAGCTTGACTAGCGGGGCTAGGGAGCTGTTTTTT	CASSLTSGARELFF	TRBJ2-2	NA	TRBD2	TRBV5-5
TGTGCCAGCAGTTTATTGGGGGGACAGGGCAGAACTGAAGCTTTCTTT	CASSLLGGQGRTEAFF	TRBJ1-1	NA	TRBD1	TRBV12-3/TRBV12-4
TGTGCCAGCAGCTCGACAGGAACCGTCTCTGGAAACACCATATATTTT	CASSSTGTVSGNTIYF	TRBJ1-3	few	NA	TRBV7-9
TGTGCTAGTGGTTCAAGGACCAGAGAAAAACTGTTTTTT	CASGSRTREKLFF	TRBJ1-4	once	NA	TRBV12-5
TGTGCCAGCAGCTTGAATCAGGGGGGCCCTGGGGAGACCCAGTACTTC	CASSLNQGGPGETQYF	TRBJ2-5	NA	NA	TRBV7-4
TGTGCCAGCAAAGAGGGGGTAGGCACTGAAGCTTTCTTT	CASKEGVGTEAFF	TRBJ1-1	NA	NA	TRBV28
TGTGCCAGCTCACTTTCCTCGGCAGGGCCTAGCTCTGGAAACACCATATATTTT	CASSLSSAGPSSGNTIYF	TRBJ1-3	NA	NA	TRBV18
TGTGCCAGCTCACAATCCGGGATGAACACTGAAGCTTTCTTT	CASSQSGMNTEAFF	TRBJ1-1	few	NA	TRBV18
TGTGCCAGCAGCTTGGCCCCTCCAGGGGTCTCTGGAAACACCATATATTTT	CASSLAPPGVSGNTIYF	TRBJ1-3	NA	NA	TRBV5-5
TGCAGTGCATCACCGGGACTAGCGATCTACGAGCAGTACTTC	CSASPGLAIYEQYF	TRBJ2-7	few	TRBD2	TRBV20-1
TGTGCCAGCAGTGCCCAAACTTTCGGGACCGGGGAGCTGTTTTTT	CASSAQTFGTGELFF	TRBJ2-2	medium-sized	NA	TRBV6-1
TGTGCCATCACGGAGGATAGCAATCAGCCCCAGCATTTT	CAITEDSNQPQHF	TRBJ1-5	NA	NA	TRBV10-3
TGTGCCAGCAGTATCGGACAGGGCCGATATGAAAAACTGTTTTTT	CASSIGQGRYEKLFF	TRBJ1-4	NA	TRBD1	TRBV27
TGTGCCAGTAGTATACAGGGCGGGAACACTGAAGCTTTCTTT	CASSIQGGNTEAFF	TRBJ1-1	few	NA	TRBV19
TGTGCCAGCAGGGACACAGGGTTAGCAGACATTCAGTACTTC	CASRDTGLADIQYF	TRBJ2-4	NA	NA	TRBV6-6
TGCAGCGTTGGGGACAGGGACTATGGCTACACCTTC	CSVGDRDYGYTF	TRBJ1-2	large	TRBD1	TRBV29-1
TGTGCCAGCAGTACGGGACTAGCGGGCTCTGGGGCCAACGTCCTGACTTTC	CASSTGLAGSGANVLTF	TRBJ2-6	medium-sized	TRBD2	TRBV6-2/TRBV6-3
TGTGCCAGCAGCAGACCCACAGATACGCAGTATTTT	CASSRPTDTQYF	TRBJ2-3	NA	NA	TRBV28
TGTGCCAGCAGCTTAGAAGGGAACACTGAAGCTTTCTTT	CASSLEGNTEAFF	TRBJ1-1	NA	NA	TRBV7-9
TGTGCCAGCTCACCGGGACTTGTCTCCTACGAGCAGTACTTC	CASSPGLVSYEQYF	TRBJ2-7	NA	NA	TRBV18
TGCGCCAGCAGCCAATTATTTGGGGAAAAACTGTTTTTT	CASSQLFGEKLFF	TRBJ1-4	NA	NA	TRBV4-3
TGCGCCAGCAGTGAGTCATACAACTATGGCTACACCTTC	CASSESYNYGYTF	TRBJ1-2	few	NA	TRBV10-1
TGCGCCAGCAGCTTGGCCGGGCTAAACTCCTACGAGCAGTACTTC	CASSLAGLNSYEQYF	TRBJ2-7	NA	NA	TRBV5-1
TGTGCCAGCAGGGACTCCCCGGGGGGCGGCACAGATACGCAGTATTTT	CASRDSPGGGTDTQYF	TRBJ2-3	medium-sized	NA	TRBV6-6
TGCAGTGCTAGCGGGGGGGCTCGGAATGAGCAGTTCTTC	CSASGGARNEQFF	TRBJ2-1	NA	TRBD2	TRBV20-1
TGTGCCAGCACCCTCCGGACAGGGGCAACTTATAGCAATCAGCCCCAGCATTTT	CASTLRTGATYSNQPQHF	TRBJ1-5	few	TRBD1	TRBV6-2/TRBV6-3
TGTGCCAGCAGCCCCGCGCCGGCCACAGATACGCAGTATTTT	CASSPAPATDTQYF	TRBJ2-3	NA	NA	TRBV4-2
TGCGCCAGCAGTATGGGGCAGGATAATTCACCCCTCCACTTT	CASSMGQDNSPLHF	TRBJ1-6	NA	NA	TRBV5-1
TGTGCCAGCAGCCTATCCGGAGGGCGAAACACCATATATTTT	CASSLSGGRNTIYF	TRBJ1-3	medium-sized	NA	TRBV11-1
TGTGCCAGCAGTCAAACTTTGAACACTGAAGCTTTCTTT	CASSQTLNTEAFF	TRBJ1-1	few	NA	TRBV6-1
TGTGCCAGCAGTTTTTGGAGCCCCCGGGACAACCCTAACTATGGCTACACCTTC	CASSFWSPRDNPNYGYTF	TRBJ1-2	NA	NA	TRBV27
TGTGCCAGCCCCCGCAGGGTTAGGGGTGATACTGAAGCTTTCTTT	CASPRRVRGDTEAFF	TRBJ1-1	NA	NA	TRBV27
TGCAGCGTTGGGGACAGCGGTGAAGCTTTCTTT	CSVGDSGEAFF	TRBJ1-1	NA	TRBD1	TRBV29-1
TGTGCCAGTAGTATCGGGGCCCTCTCCTACGAGCAGTACTTC	CASSIGALSYEQYF	TRBJ2-7	medium-sized	NA	TRBV19
TGCGCCAGCAGCCTCGGGACAGGGCTAGATACGCAGTATTTT	CASSLGTGLDTQYF	TRBJ2-3	few	TRBD1	TRBV5-1
TGTGCCAGCTCACGAGACAGTACGGTGAGCGAGCAGTACTTC	CASSRDSTVSEQYF	TRBJ2-7	NA	NA	TRBV18
TGTGCCAGCAGCCCACCCAGCACTAGCACAGATACGCAGTATTTT	CASSPPSTSTDTQYF	TRBJ2-3	few	NA	TRBV7-9
TGTGCCAGCAGTTCCCGCATGAGCGGGGGGGTCGAGCAGTACTTC	CASSSRMSGGVEQYF	TRBJ2-7	NA	TRBD2	TRBV27